Following are 30 T cell receptor beta chains from one sample sequenced in a study of cytomegalovirus exposure and HLA in healthy donors. It was with 60 Vbeta and 13 Jbeta primers that the PCR ran. Using immunoSEQ multiplex PCR, the repertoire was profiled, and TCRdb retains in-frame clones only, with some absent. Of some 120,000 clones listed, roughly 80% are singletons. Sequencing was carried out using PBMCs. The receptors derive from a man aged 25-45 years in good health and CMV-seronegative.

The V gene is TRBV5-4, the J gene TRBJ2-1; 12 nucleotides agree with TRBD2. V trimming: 3 bases; J trimming: 2 bases; junction bases outside the gene matches: 9. The CDR3 consists of 18 residues. Germline lookup yields CDR1 SGHNT and CDR2 YYREEE (reference sequence). The CDR3 DNA sequence: TGTGCCAGCAGCTGGGGGCGGACTAGCGGGACCACCTACAATGAGCAGTTCTTC. It specifies CASSWGRTSGTTYNEQFF.

This clone was seen only once. This chain links TRBV19 with TRBJ1-5, with D perhaps matching TRBD1 (5 bases). The CDR3 runs to 14 residues. Germline-derived CDR1 and CDR2 are LNHDA and SQIVND (reference sequence). Trimming took 4 bases from V and 5 from J, leaving 12 bases between them. Here the CDR3 DNA reads TGTGCCAGTAGTACCCGGGGGATTGATCAGCCCCAGCATTTT. Translation gives CASSTRGIDQPQHF.

The V gene is TRBV9, the J gene TRBJ2-3; 10 positions agree with TRBD1. The V segment lost 4 bases and the J segment 2 bases; nucleotides outside the gene matches: 4. This CDR3 has 15 amino acids. Per the germline V gene, CDR1 is SGDLS and CDR2 is YYNGEE. The CDR3 nucleotides read TGTGCCAGCAGCCTGACAGGGGGCTACACAGATACGCAGTATTTT. Residues: CASSLTGGYTDTQYF.

Concerning this clone itself: One end of the junction varies from germline; a read error may be responsible. The chain links TRBV7-9 to TRBJ1-6; possible D gene TRBD1, 5 bases. CDR1 SEHNR and CDR2 FQNEAQ come from the germline V gene (reference sequence). CDR3 size: 12 residues. The CDR3 bases are TGTTCCAGCAGCTGGGGGGATTCACCCCTCCACTTT. This gives the protein CSSSWGDSPLHF. Full variable domain (outside the CDR3, taken from reference TRBV7-9 and TRBJ1-6): DTGVSQNPRHKITKRGQNVTFRCDPISEHNRLYWYRQTLGQGPEFLTYFQNEAQLEKSRLLSDRFSAERPKGSFSTLEIQRTEQGDSAMYLCSSSWGDSPLHFGNGTRLTVT.

This clone was counted a single time. This chain joins TRBV5-1 and TRBJ1-2; 9 nucleotides agree with TRBD1. The CDR3 extends over 14 amino acids. Germline assignment: CDR1 SGHRS and CDR2 YFSETQ. Trimming cost V 0 bases and J 7 bases; bases outside gene matches: 4. This CDR3 is CASSLAGTGFGYTF. The CDR3 bases are TGCGCCAGCAGCTTGGCCGGGACAGGGTTTGGCTACACCTTC.

The V call is TRBV29-1, the J call TRBJ2-1; a weak D match, TRBD1 (6 bases). The V gene's germline CDR1 is SQVTM and CDR2 ANQGSEA. This CDR3 is built from 16 residues. V lost 3 bases to trimming and J lost 2 bases, with 17 bases between them. The CDR3 sequence is CSVEGARDRTYNEQFF. As DNA, the CDR3 is TGCAGCGTTGAGGGGGCCCGGGACCGAACCTACAATGAGCAGTTCTTC.

The V call is TRBV11-1, the J call TRBJ2-1; D is unresolved. Per the germline V gene, CDR1 is SGHAT and CDR2 is FQDESV (reference sequence). The CDR3 consists of 14 residues. The V and J ends lost 7 bases and 0 bases respectively, with 10 bases between them. CDR3 residues: CASTPPSSYNEQFF. The DNA of the CDR3 is TGTGCCAGCACCCCCCCCAGCTCCTACAATGAGCAGTTCTTC.

The rearrangement links TRBV7-9 to TRBJ1-3, with TRBD1 as a possible D gene (5 bases). Per the germline V gene, CDR1 is SEHNR and CDR2 is FQNEAQ (reference sequence). Trimming removed 5 bases from V and 0 bases from J, with 14 bases in between. The CDR3 covers 16 residues. The CDR3 region is CASSLSGISSGNTIYF. The CDR3 nucleotides read TGTGCCAGCAGCCTTTCAGGGATTTCCTCTGGAAACACCATATATTTT.

This clone was detected only a few times. The chain couples TRBV7-9 to TRBJ2-7; 10 bases match TRBD2. J lost 4 bases, V lost 3 bases, and 6 bases had no gene match. CDR3 length equals 15 residues. Germline-derived CDR1 and CDR2 are SEHNR and FQNEAQ (reference sequence). The CDR3 bases are TGTGCCAGCAGCTTCAGTTCTAGCGGGGGTTACGAGCAGTACTTC. As protein: CASSFSSSGGYEQYF.

Regarding this clone: One end of the junction fails to match germline, which may point to a read error. The chain carries TRBV28 and TRBJ1-1, with D possibly matching TRBD1 (6 bases). The germline gives CDR1 MDHEN, CDR2 SYDVKM. The CDR3 extends over 14 amino acids. In nucleotides, the CDR3 is TGTGCCAGCAGTTTAGGACAGCGGAACGCTGAAGCTTTCTTT. It yields the protein CASSLGQRNAEAFF.

The V and J genes are TRBV6-5 and TRBJ1-2; 7 bases agree with TRBD1. J was trimmed by 3 bases and V by 7 bases; bases with no gene match: 11. Germline CDR1 MNHEY, CDR2 SVGAGI. The CDR3 spans 15 residues. The CDR3 DNA follows: TGTGCCAGCACCTGGAGAAGTCAGGGGGACTATGGCTACACCTTC. Residues: CASTWRSQGDYGYTF.

The CDR3 coding sequence is TGTGCCAGCAGCGTAGTAGCTAGGAGTGATACCGGGGAGCTGTTTTTT. This gives the protein CASSVVARSDTGELFF. This chain uses TRBV9 with TRBJ2-2; D gene ambiguous. V lost 0 bases, J lost 5 bases, and 14 bases lay in between. Germline V CDR1 and CDR2: SGDLS, YYNGEE. There are 16 residues in the CDR3.

The V call is TRBV6-6, the J call TRBJ1-1; possible D gene TRBD1, 5 bases. This CDR3 has 12 residues. CDR1 is MNHNY and CDR2 is SVGAGI in the germline V gene (reference sequence). Trimming removed 8 bases from V and 6 bases from J, with 13 bases in between. The CDR3 spells CASGGGLAEAFF. CDR3 in DNA: TGTGCCAGCGGGGGGGGGTTGGCTGAAGCTTTCTTT.

The V and J genes are TRBV25-1 and TRBJ2-7; 9 bases agree with TRBD1. CDR1 is MGHDK and CDR2 is SYGVNS in the germline V gene. V lost 4 bases, J lost 1 base, and 5 bases stayed unmatched. CDR3 length equals 15 residues. The CDR3 protein is CASSGTGGWSYEQYF. The CDR3 DNA sequence: TGTGCCAGCAGTGGCACAGGGGGCTGGTCCTACGAGCAGTACTTC.

This clone came up once. This sequence joins TRBV21-1 and TRBJ1-2; the D call in the table, TRBD1, was not verified against the DNA. TRBV21-1 is assigned pseudogene status. The CDR3 sequence is 16 residues long. The CDR3 sequence: CASSNWARGPIYGYTF. Here the CDR3 DNA reads TGTGCCAGCAGCAATTGGGCCAGGGGGCCTATCTATGGCTACACCTTC.

CDR3 loop: CASSSSTLNTGELFF. The CDR3 region has the DNA TGTGCCAGCAGTTCCTCTACTTTGAACACCGGGGAGCTGTTTTTT. The gene calls are TRBV11-3 and TRBJ2-2; D ambiguous. The germline V gene has CDR1 SGHNT and CDR2 YENEEA. V was shortened by 6 bases and J by 1 base, with 12 bases between the two germline ends. The CDR3 is 15 residues long.

With regard to this clone: This CDR3 is also generated by other DNA sequences in the sample. The chain is built from TRBV6-5 and TRBJ1-1; 11 nucleotides line up with TRBD1. V shed 0 bases and J 3 bases; nucleotides not matched to a gene: 0. The CDR3 has 15 residues. From germline, CDR1 is MNHEY and CDR2 SVGAGI. CDR3 protein: CASSYSGQGDTEAFF. CDR3 nucleotide sequence: TGTGCCAGCAGTTACTCGGGACAGGGGGACACTGAAGCTTTCTTT.

This clone was seen just once. V is TRBV6-6 and J is TRBJ1-5; 9 bases are shared with TRBD1. The CDR3 totals 15 residues. Looked up from germline, CDR1 is MNHNY and CDR2 is SVGAGI (reference sequence). Germline trimming cut 0 bases from V and 8 bases from J; bases unmatched to any gene: 5. In DNA, the CDR3 is TGTGCCAGCAGTTACTCTGGACAGGGGACAGAGCCCCAGCATTTT. Amino acid sequence: CASSYSGQGTEPQHF.

The chain is built from TRBV30 and TRBJ1-5, with 7 bases that match TRBD1. CDR3 size: 15 residues. Per the germline V gene, CDR1 is GTSNPN and CDR2 is SVGIG (reference sequence). J gave up 4 bases and V 2 bases, and 8 bases lay outside the gene matches. The CDR3 region is CAWSTGVSGNQPQHF. As DNA, the CDR3 is TGTGCCTGGAGTACAGGGGTAAGTGGAAATCAGCCCCAGCATTTT.

The chain links TRBV5-1 to TRBJ2-3; 13 bases align to TRBD2. This CDR3 is built from 19 residues. Germline V lookup: CDR1 SGHRS, CDR2 YFSETQ. With 1 base clipped from V and 0 bases from J, the junction kept 8 bases outside the gene matches. The CDR3 protein is CASSLSGTSGVPSTDTQYF. The DNA for the CDR3 is TGCGCCAGCAGCTTGTCAGGGACTAGCGGGGTTCCTAGCACAGATACGCAGTATTTT.

The V gene is TRBV10-2, the J gene TRBJ1-5; no clear D gene. The CDR3 covers 15 residues. Germline CDR1 is WSHSY and CDR2 is SAAADI. Between the trimmed V and J ends, which lost 3 bases and 0 bases, there was a span of 9 bases. CDR3 DNA: TGCGCCAGCAGTGACCGCGGCCTTAGCAATCAGCCCCAGCATTTT. As protein: CASSDRGLSNQPQHF.

The chain joins TRBV27 to TRBJ2-3; 12 bases match TRBD1. The CDR3 has 18 residues. Germline V gene data show CDR1 as MNHEY and CDR2 as SMNVEV (reference sequence). The trim removed 4 bases at V and 5 bases at J, leaving 13 bases unmatched. In nucleotides, the CDR3 is TGTGCCAGCAGTTCCCTCACCCGGGACAGGGGGCAGGGAGATACGCAGTATTTT. It translates to CASSSLTRDRGQGDTQYF.

V gene TRBV5-6 combines with J gene TRBJ2-1, with TRBD2 matching over 9 bases. Per germline, CDR1 SGHDT and CDR2 YYEEEE. The V segment lost 0 bases and the J segment 4 bases; nucleotides outside the gene matches: 5. The CDR3 has 16 residues. As DNA, the CDR3 is TGTGCCAGCAGCTTGGATAGCGGGAGTGGTTACAATGAGCAGTTCTTC. Encoded protein: CASSLDSGSGYNEQFF.

The V call is TRBV25-1, the J call TRBJ1-2; TRBD1 agrees at 7 bases. The CDR3 runs to 15 residues. Germline CDR1 and CDR2: MGHDK and SYGVNS. V was pared by 5 bases and J by 4 bases, with 10 bases of the junction left unmatched. The CDR3 region is CASSLSRQGVYGYTF. The CDR3 DNA follows: TGTGCCAGCAGTTTGAGCCGACAGGGAGTCTATGGCTACACCTTC.

The genes are TRBV7-6 and TRBJ2-2; 12 nucleotides agree with TRBD2. Germline assignment: CDR1 SGHVS and CDR2 FNYEAQ. V trimming: 5 bases; J trimming: 2 bases; junction bases outside the gene matches: 9. There are 18 residues in the CDR3. The CDR3 DNA reads TGTGCCAGCAGCAAAACCGCTAGCGGGAGGGCAAACACCGGGGAGCTGTTTTTT. Translated, it gives CASSKTASGRANTGELFF.

This clone appeared once. This sequence joins TRBV5-4 and TRBJ2-7; D is perhaps TRBD2 (5 bases). The germline V and J ends were trimmed by 1 base and 4 bases, with 9 bases remaining between them. Germline CDR1 is SGHNT and CDR2 is YYREEE (reference sequence). The CDR3 sequence is 13 residues long. As DNA, the CDR3 is TGTGCCAGCAGCTTGCAACCGGGGTACGAGCAGTACTTC. Translating it yields CASSLQPGYEQYF.

This chain uses TRBV7-9 with TRBJ1-4, with 9 nucleotides matching TRBD1. This CDR3 contains 13 residues. Germline-derived CDR1 and CDR2 are SEHNR and FQNEAQ (reference sequence). The trim removed 7 bases at V and 8 bases at J, leaving 5 bases unmatched. CDR3 nucleotide sequence: TGTGCCAGCAAGGGGACAGGGTTGGAAAAACTGTTTTTT. It specifies CASKGTGLEKLFF.

This chain uses TRBV15 with TRBJ2-3; D might be TRBD1 (6 bases). Trimming took 3 bases from V and 2 from J, leaving 12 bases between them. From germline, CDR1 is LNHNV and CDR2 YYDKDF (reference sequence). This CDR3 comprises 15 residues. The CDR3 is CATSSLQGPTDTQYF. In DNA form, the CDR3 reads TGTGCCACCAGCAGCCTACAGGGTCCCACAGATACGCAGTATTTT.

The sample holds one count of this clone. This sequence joins TRBV5-1 and TRBJ2-7, with a tentative D call TRBD2 (6 bases). The CDR3 runs 14 residues. From germline, CDR1 is SGHRS and CDR2 YFSETQ. With 1 base removed from V and 2 bases from J, the gap between germline ends came to 10 bases. CDR3 bases: TGCGCCAGCAGCTTGAATGCGGGGACCTACGAGCAGTACTTC. This gives the protein CASSLNAGTYEQYF.

The rearrangement uses TRBV11-3 and TRBJ2-1; perhaps TRBD2 as D (6 bases). This CDR3 is 14 amino acids long. V was cut by 0 bases and J by 9 bases, with 12 bases left in between. Per the germline V gene, CDR1 is SGHNT and CDR2 is YENEEA. The DNA of the CDR3 is TGTGCCAGCAGCTTAGAGGGACTGTCCCTTGAGCAGTTCTTC. Amino acids: CASSLEGLSLEQFF.